A single sample gave rise to the 5 T cell receptor beta chains below, sequenced in a study of T cell changes during pregnancy in multiple sclerosis. TCRdb's copy holds only in-frame clones and misses some; the assay was immunoSEQ multiplex PCR. The sample records around 60,000 clones, approximately 86% being singletons. The sequences come from peripheral blood, collected in the first trimester of pregnancy. The receptors shown here come from a female donor with multiple sclerosis, enrolled in a pregnancy study.

The rearrangement links TRBV6-5 to TRBJ2-5; D might be TRBD1 (6 bases). The CDR3 is 15 amino acids. Germline values: CDR1 MNHEY, CDR2 SVGAGI. Trimming removed 5 bases from V and 5 bases from J, with 18 bases in between. CDR3 residues: CASSPHRQEVETQYF. The CDR3 DNA follows: TGTGCCAGCAGTCCCCACCGACAGGAGGTGGAGACCCAGTACTTC.

The V gene is TRBV28, the J gene TRBJ2-1; 11 nucleotides match TRBD1. V dropped 6 bases and J dropped 9; count of bases not matched to a gene: 4. Germline lookup yields CDR1 MDHEN and CDR2 SYDVKM. The CDR3 is made up of 13 amino acids. For the CDR3, the DNA is TGTGCCAGCAGCTCGGGACAGGGGGTTGAGCAGTTCTTC. It codes for CASSSGQGVEQFF.

The V and J genes are TRBV4-1 and TRBJ2-6; maybe TRBD2 (6 bases). Trimming removed 4 bases at V and 0 bases at J, with 19 bases between. The CDR3 covers 19 residues. Per the germline V gene, CDR1 is MGHRA and CDR2 is YSYEKL. Here the CDR3 DNA reads TGCGCCAGCAGCCCCCGGGACTTTTTTACCCTCTCTGGGGCCAACGTCCTGACTTTC. Protein: CASSPRDFFTLSGANVLTF.

The V and J genes are TRBV5-4 and TRBJ1-1; 9 bases map to TRBD1. The V gene end was trimmed by 5 bases and the J gene end by 7 bases; junction bases not matched to a gene: 6. Germline-derived CDR1 and CDR2 are SGHNT and YYREEE (reference sequence). The CDR3 runs to 13 residues. Written as DNA, the CDR3 is TGTGCCAGCAGTTCCGGGACAGGGAGTGAAGCTTTCTTT. It is translated as CASSSGTGSEAFF.

This chain uses TRBV18 with TRBJ2-2, with 8 bases matching TRBD2. The CDR3 has 16 amino acids. Trimming removed 6 bases from V and 2 bases from J; junction bases left unmatched: 8. The germline V gene has CDR1 KGHSH and CDR2 LQKENI. The CDR3 protein is CASSKTSGANTGELFF. The CDR3 DNA reads as TGTGCCAGCTCGAAAACTAGCGGAGCAAACACCGGGGAGCTGTTTTTT.